The clone carrying this TCR beta chain turned up a few times. These data belong to a study of Graves' ophthalmopathy and Graves' hyperthyroidism. The TCR beta CDR3 regions underwent amplification from RNA transcripts. Following a first-round RT-PCR that used HTBI primers, a second-round multiplex PCR was carried out. From the multiplex PCR reads, TCRdb called clonotypes with MiXCR, one entry per CDR3 protein. The sample shows fewer than 650,000 distinct CDR3 sequences, 22% of them seen only once. This receptor was taken from a woman aged 18-30 years with stable Graves' hyperthyroidism. Some clones in this sample may be carry-over from other donors' samples. The specimen sequenced was peripheral blood.

The CDR3 spells CASSVGPSTYEQYF. CDR3 sequence (DNA): TGTGCCAGCAGCGTAGGACCCTCTACCTACGAGCAGTACTTC. This chain uses TRBV9 with TRBJ2-7; D uncertain. V gave up 0 bases and J gave up 2 bases, with 9 bases separating them. The V gene's germline CDR1 is SGDLS and CDR2 YYNGEE. The CDR3 consists of 14 residues.